This T cell receptor (beta chain) was recorded in a study of early T cells in non-severe SARS-CoV-2 infection. Study details: It was bulk RNA from unsorted whole blood that was sequenced, and the chains were unpaired.

V lost 5 bases and J lost 4, with 12 bases in between. This CDR3 has 14 amino acids. CDR1 and CDR2 from the germline V gene are MDHEN and SYDVKM. This clonotype was recorded many times. Its cognate antigen is unknown. The study, taken as a whole, reports: VDJdb matching, biased toward anti-spike CD8 responses, missed private and CD4 specificities.

Individual cDNA molecules carried attached unique molecular identifiers. TCRdb reanalysed the 5' RACE reads using MiXCR and keeps one entry per CDR3 protein. The profile covers 45,000 to 70,000 distinct CDR3 sequences, with about 7.7% appearing a single time and about 10% taken by the ten largest. This sample comprised whole blood, obtained at baseline. The rearrangement joins TRBV28 to TRBJ1-3; no definite D call. The clonotype originates from an adult who was a healthcare worker with PCR-confirmed SARS-CoV-2 infection or an uninfected control (not recorded which). The CDR3: CASSITGRGNTIYF. CDR3 coding DNA: TGTGCCAGCAGTATCACTGGGAGAGGAAACACCATATATTTT.